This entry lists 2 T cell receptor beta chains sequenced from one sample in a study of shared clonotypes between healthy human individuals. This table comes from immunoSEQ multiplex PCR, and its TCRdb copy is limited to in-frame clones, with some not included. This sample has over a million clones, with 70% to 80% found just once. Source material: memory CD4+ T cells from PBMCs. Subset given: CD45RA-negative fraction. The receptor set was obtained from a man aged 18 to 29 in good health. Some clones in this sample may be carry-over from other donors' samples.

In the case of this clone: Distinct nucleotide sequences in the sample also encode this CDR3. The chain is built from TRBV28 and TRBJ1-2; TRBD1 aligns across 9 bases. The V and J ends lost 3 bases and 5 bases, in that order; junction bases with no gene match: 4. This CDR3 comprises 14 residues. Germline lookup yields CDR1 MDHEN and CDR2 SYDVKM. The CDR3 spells CASSLGQGWYGYTF. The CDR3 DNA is TGTGCCAGCAGTTTGGGACAGGGATGGTATGGCTACACCTTC.

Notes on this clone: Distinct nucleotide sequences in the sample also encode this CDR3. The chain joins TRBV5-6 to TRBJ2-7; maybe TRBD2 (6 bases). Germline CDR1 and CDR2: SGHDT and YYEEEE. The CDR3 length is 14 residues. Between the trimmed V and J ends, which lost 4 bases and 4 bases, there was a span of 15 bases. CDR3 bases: TGTGCCAGCAGCCTATTCGCCGGGGGATACGAGCAGTACTTC. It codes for CASSLFAGGYEQYF.